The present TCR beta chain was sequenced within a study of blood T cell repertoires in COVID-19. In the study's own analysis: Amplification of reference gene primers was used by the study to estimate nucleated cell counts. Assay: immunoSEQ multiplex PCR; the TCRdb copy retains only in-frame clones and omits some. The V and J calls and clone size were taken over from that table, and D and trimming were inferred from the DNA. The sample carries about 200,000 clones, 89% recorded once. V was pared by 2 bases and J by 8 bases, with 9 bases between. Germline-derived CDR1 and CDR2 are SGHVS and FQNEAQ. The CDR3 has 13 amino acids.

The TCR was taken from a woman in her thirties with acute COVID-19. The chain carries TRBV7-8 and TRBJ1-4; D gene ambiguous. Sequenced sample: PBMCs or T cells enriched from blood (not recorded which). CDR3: CASSLTGYEKLFF. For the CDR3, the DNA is TGTGCCAGCAGCTTAACCGGGTACGAAAAACTGTTTTTT.